This entry describes one T cell receptor beta chain. Original analysis: Reference gene primer amplification gave nucleated cell count estimates. Profiled with immunoSEQ multiplex PCR; TCRdb holds only in-frame clones, not every one. V and J calls plus clone size are reproduced from that table; the DNA served to infer D and trimming. Found here are about 68,000 clones, 65% to 90% of them singletons; the top ten hold around 1.4%. The data derive from a study of blood T cell repertoires in COVID-19. Study in general: The United States, Italy and Spain were the sources of the acute and convalescent COVID-19 samples. T cells, B-cell-depleted T cells, or PBMCs supplied cDNA or gDNA.

V was pared by 0 bases and J by 7 bases, with 10 bases between. Germline-derived CDR1 and CDR2 are MNHEY and SVGAGI. The CDR3 sequence is 15 residues long. The TCR originated in a woman aged 55-70 years with acute or convalescent COVID-19. This sequence joins TRBV6-5 and TRBJ1-6; D gene ambiguous. The sample was peripheral blood. The CDR3: CASSYSKAGNSPLHF. The CDR3 DNA sequence: TGTGCCAGCAGTTACTCGAAAGCGGGGAATTCACCCCTCCACTTT.